This entry lists 27 T cell receptor beta chains sequenced from one sample in a study of vaccination and CD4 T cells after COVID-19. Treatment indicated: roughly 10-day PBMC culture with coronavirus spike peptide pools or control peptides (ViraFEST assay). The study sequenced cultured CD4+ T cell DNA using the Oncomine TCR Beta short-read assay. TCRdb processed the PCR reads anew with MiXCR; each CDR3 protein has one entry. The sample shows approximately 24,000 distinct CDR3 sequences, about 40% of them seen only once. Their antigens remain unidentified. Sequencing was done on a sample of CD4+ T cells from blood, cultured in vitro. These receptors were obtained from a human donor who had recovered from COVID-19.

This chain links TRBV20-1 with TRBJ2-3; D ambiguous. Trimming removed 6 bases at V and 2 bases at J, with 12 bases between. The CDR3 loop spans 13 amino acids. Per germline, CDR1 DFQATT and CDR2 SNEGSKA (reference sequence). The CDR3 loop is CSALSLLTDTQYF. The CDR3 region has the DNA TGCAGTGCCCTTTCACTACTCACAGATACGCAGTATTTT.

The chain employs TRBV21-1 and TRBJ2-2; TRBD1, as called in the table, went unchecked against the DNA. TRBV21-1 is a pseudogene locus. The CDR3 length is 15 residues. The CDR3 region is CASSMTGWETGELFF. The CDR3 DNA reads as TGTGCCAGCAGCATGACAGGGTGGGAAACCGGGGAGCTGTTTTTT.

This clonotype was observed a handful of times. The chain joins TRBV19 to TRBJ2-2, with a tentative D call TRBD1 (6 bases). V dropped 6 bases and J dropped 4 bases, with 18 bases sitting between them. Germline V CDR1 and CDR2: LNHDA, SQIVND (reference sequence). This CDR3 has 16 amino acids. The CDR3 DNA reads TGTGCCAGTAGCTCCCCATGGGGGCAAGGCACCGGGGAGCTGTTTTTT. This codes for CASSSPWGQGTGELFF. Complete variable domain (other parts from reference TRBV19 and TRBJ2-2): DGGITQSPKYLFRKEGQNVTLSCEQNLNHDAMYWYRQDPGQGLRLIYYSQIVNDFQKGDIAEGYSVSREKKESFPLTVTSAQKNPTAFYLCASSSPWGQGTGELFFGEGSRLTVL.

This clonotype was seen only a few times. The chain links TRBV28 to TRBJ1-5; 7 bases agree with TRBD1. CDR3 length equals 15 residues. The germline CDR1 and CDR2 sequences are MDHEN and SYDVKM. Trimming took 10 bases from V and 2 from J; bases not matched to a gene: 11. The DNA of the CDR3 is TGTGCCACCGTACCGCAAGACAGGGGCAATCAGCCCCAGCATTTT. It yields the protein CATVPQDRGNQPQHF.

This clonotype was seen more than once but under ten times. The chain uses TRBV19 and TRBJ1-5; D gene ambiguous. The CDR3 runs to 15 residues. Germline loops: CDR1 LNHDA, CDR2 SQIVND (reference sequence). Trimming cost V 7 bases and J 4 bases, with 17 bases left between them. The CDR3 DNA follows: TGTGCCAGTAAGGTGGTAGGCCTGGGGAATCAGCCCCAGCATTTT. It yields the protein CASKVVGLGNQPQHF. The full variable domain, completed using reference TRBV19 and TRBJ1-5, is DGGITQSPKYLFRKEGQNVTLSCEQNLNHDAMYWYRQDPGQGLRLIYYSQIVNDFQKGDIAEGYSVSREKKESFPLTVTSAQKNPTAFYLCASKVVGLGNQPQHFGDGTRLSIL.

In this sample, this clonotype turned up a few times. The V and J genes are TRBV7-9 and TRBJ1-6; tentatively, D is TRBD1 (5 bases). Trimming removed 7 bases at V and 6 bases at J, with 10 bases between. The germline CDR1 and CDR2 sequences are SEHNR and FQNEAQ (reference sequence). The CDR3 spans 13 residues. As DNA, the CDR3 is TGTGCCAGCACCTCGGGGGGTAATTCACCCCTCCACTTT. This codes for CASTSGGNSPLHF.

This chain links TRBV19 with TRBJ2-7; tentatively, D is TRBD1 (6 bases). Trimming cost V 5 bases and J 2 bases, with 16 bases left between them. This CDR3 has 15 residues. Germline values: CDR1 LNHDA, CDR2 SQIVND (reference sequence). Here the CDR3 reads CASSSWTENPYEQYF. The CDR3, as DNA: TGTGCCAGTAGTTCTTGGACAGAAAACCCCTACGAGCAGTACTTC.

This chain links TRBV4-1 with TRBJ2-5, with D tentatively TRBD1 or TRBD2 (6 bases each). Germline V lookup: CDR1 MGHRA, CDR2 YSYEKL. There are 16 residues in the CDR3. V was cut by 0 bases and J by 5 bases, with 16 bases left in between. The CDR3 DNA follows: TGCGCCAGCAGCCAAGATGGCTTGAGGGGGGATGAGACCCAGTACTTC. Translating it yields CASSQDGLRGDETQYF.

This clonotype was detected a few times. J is TRBJ1-2 and V is TRBV20-1, with unresolved D. This CDR3 region has 14 residues. V gave up 3 bases and J gave up 4 bases, with 15 bases separating them. Germline V gene lookup returns CDR1 DFQATT and CDR2 SNEGSKA (reference sequence). CDR3 in DNA: TGCAGTGCTAGGACCCGTGAGGTCTCCTATGGCTACACCTTC. This gives the protein CSARTREVSYGYTF.

The J gene is TRBJ2-7, the V gene TRBV19; D is undetermined. Germline V CDR1 and CDR2: LNHDA, SQIVND (reference sequence). V was clipped by 4 bases and J by 2 bases, with 9 bases between them. CDR3 size: 13 residues. CDR3 coding DNA: TGTGCCAGTAGTAGGATCCTCGCCTACGAGCAGTACTTC. Amino acid sequence: CASSRILAYEQYF.

For this clonotype: The conserved phenylalanine or tryptophan is not found at the CDR3 terminus, so this likely reflects a read error. This chain joins TRBV5-3 and TRBJ2-7; D might be TRBD1 or TRBD2, each matching 6 bases. TRBV5-3 is given ORF status, its function remaining uncertain. This CDR3 comprises 13 residues. The germline V and J ends were trimmed by 8 bases and 3 bases, with 15 bases remaining between them. In DNA form, the CDR3 reads TGTGCCAGCCAGAGGGGGGCAGGCTACGAGCAGTACTAC. This translates into CASQRGAGYEQYY.

V and J are TRBV2 and TRBJ1-4, with D maybe TRBD1 (5 bases). The V and J ends lost 2 bases and 8 bases respectively, with 12 bases between them. Looked up from germline, CDR1 is SNHLY and CDR2 is FYNNEI. The CDR3 spans 14 residues. The chain's CDR3 is CASSESGDAEKLFF. The CDR3 DNA is TGTGCCAGCAGTGAATCGGGGGATGCCGAAAAACTGTTTTTT.

This chain connects TRBV19 to TRBJ1-5; the D is unclear. Germline values: CDR1 LNHDA, CDR2 SQIVND (reference sequence). V lost 5 bases and J lost 5, with 13 bases in between. This CDR3 is built from 14 residues. CDR3 amino acids: CASSAGILDQPQHF. CDR3 sequence (DNA): TGTGCCAGTAGTGCGGGGATTCTCGATCAGCCCCAGCATTTT.

The chain links TRBV30 to TRBJ1-5, with 7 bases lining up with TRBD1. The CDR3 spans 12 residues. The junction had 3 bases not matched to a gene; V was cut back by 7 bases and J by 3 bases. Per the germline V gene, CDR1 is GTSNPN and CDR2 is SVGIG (reference sequence). This CDR3 is CAFDRDNQPQHF. The CDR3, as DNA: TGTGCCTTTGACAGGGACAATCAGCCCCAGCATTTT.

The chain has TRBV28 and TRBJ2-7, with a possible D match to TRBD1 (5 bases). From germline, CDR1 is MDHEN and CDR2 SYDVKM. Trimming left V 10 bases short and J 1 base short, with 11 bases between. CDR3 length equals 12 residues. This chain's CDR3 is CATARGSYEQYF. The CDR3 DNA sequence: TGTGCCACGGCTAGGGGTTCCTACGAGCAGTACTTC.

This clonotype was detected only once. This chain uses TRBV28 with TRBJ1-2; no reliable D call. Germline V CDR1 and CDR2: MDHEN, SYDVKM. The CDR3 runs to 13 residues. V lost 5 bases to trimming and J lost 5 bases, with 12 bases between them. For the CDR3, the DNA is TGTGCCAGCAGTCAGAGTGGGTTATATGGCTACACCTTC. It specifies CASSQSGLYGYTF.

V usage is TRBV4-1 and J usage is TRBJ2-7, with 11 bases matching TRBD2. The CDR3 totals 17 residues. V lost 0 bases to trimming and J lost 5 bases; unmatched junction nucleotides: 9. From germline, CDR1 is MGHRA and CDR2 YSYEKL. CDR3 DNA sequence: TGCGCCAGCAGCCAAGAAGTATCGGCTAGCGGGAGGCACGAGCAGTACTTC. Translating it yields CASSQEVSASGRHEQYF.

J is TRBJ1-2 and V is TRBV6-2 or TRBV6-3, with 7 bases lining up with TRBD1. This CDR3 spans 15 amino acids. V was pared by 7 bases and J by 2 bases, with 10 bases of the junction left unmatched. Germline V gene data show CDR1 as MNHEY and CDR2 as SVGEGT. This chain's CDR3 is CASTNRDRQNYGYTF. CDR3 in DNA: TGTGCCAGCACCAACCGGGACAGACAAAACTATGGCTACACCTTC.

There are a few counts of this clonotype. The chain is built from TRBV6-1 and TRBJ1-2; no definite D call. The CDR3 is 12 residues long. Trimming took off 6 bases at V and 8 bases at J, with 13 bases between the two ends. The germline V gene encodes CDR1 MNHNS and CDR2 SASEGT. In DNA form, the CDR3 reads TGTGCCAGCAGCAAAACTACGGGAGGCTACACCTTC. Its translation: CASSKTTGGYTF.

This clonotype turned up a few times. J is TRBJ2-3 and V is TRBV28; D may be TRBD1 (6 bases). The length of the CDR3 is 14 residues. CDR1 is MDHEN, CDR2 SYDVKM, per germline. V gave up 5 bases and J gave up 2 bases, with 11 bases separating them. CDR3 residues: CASSLDRNTDTQYF. DNA for the CDR3: TGTGCCAGCAGTCTCGACAGGAACACAGATACGCAGTATTTT.

V is TRBV4-3 and J is TRBJ2-2; TRBD2 agrees at 9 bases. Germline V gene sequence: CDR1 LGHNA, CDR2 YSLEER. CDR3 length: 17 residues. The ends lost 1 base at V and 6 bases at J; junction bases unmatched: 9. CDR3 in amino acids: CASSQVTAGGSPGELFF. CDR3 in DNA: TGCGCCAGCAGCCAAGTTACAGCGGGAGGTTCGCCCGGGGAGCTGTTTTTT.

The chain uses TRBV7-2 and TRBJ2-1; TRBD2 matches at 9 bases. Germline values: CDR1 SGHTA, CDR2 FQGNSA. The CDR3 contains 16 residues. With V trimmed by 3 bases and J by 0 bases, 3 bases remained unmatched. CDR3 DNA: TGTGCCAGCAGCTTTCCGCGGGGGGGCTCCTACAATGAGCAGTTCTTC. It codes for CASSFPRGGSYNEQFF.

This clonotype was seen a few times. The genes are TRBV20-1 and TRBJ2-5, with 12 bases identical to TRBD2. The CDR3 extends over 16 amino acids. The V and J ends lost 2 bases and 2 bases, in that order; junction bases with no gene match: 6. CDR1 is DFQATT and CDR2 is SNEGSKA in the germline V gene (reference sequence). CDR3 residues: CSARLGTSGRQETQYF. For the CDR3, the DNA is TGCAGTGCTAGACTCGGGACTAGCGGGCGACAAGAGACCCAGTACTTC.

In its sample, this clonotype was seen a few times. CDR3 loop: CSAVRQGTEKLFF. In DNA, the CDR3 is TGCAGTGCTGTCCGACAGGGGACTGAAAAACTGTTTTTT. The V gene is TRBV20-1, the J gene TRBJ1-4; 8 nucleotides agree with TRBD1. CDR3 size: 13 residues. V shed 5 bases and J 7 bases; nucleotides not matched to a gene: 6. Germline CDR1 and CDR2: DFQATT and SNEGSKA (reference sequence).

The V gene is TRBV6-1, the J gene TRBJ1-2, with D hard to call. V was cut by 6 bases and J by 5 bases, with 4 bases left in between. The CDR3 spans 10 residues. Germline CDR1 is MNHNS and CDR2 is SASEGT. This chain's CDR3 is CASRTYGYTF. CDR3 bases: TGTGCCAGCAGAACTTATGGCTACACCTTC.

This chain connects TRBV29-1 to TRBJ1-6, with D perhaps TRBD1 (5 bases). Trimming removed 8 bases at V and 5 bases at J, with 19 bases between. The CDR3 is 15 residues long. The germline CDR1 and CDR2 sequences are SQVTM and ANQGSEA. The CDR3 spells CSPPVLTANNSPLHF. The CDR3 DNA is TGCAGCCCACCAGTACTGACAGCTAATAATTCACCCCTCCACTTT.

This chain connects TRBV6-1 to TRBJ2-3; tentative D call: TRBD2 (7 bases). V lost 0 bases, J lost 5 bases, and 24 bases lay in between. Germline CDR1 MNHNS, CDR2 SASEGT. This CDR3 comprises 19 residues. CDR3 amino acids: CASSEALPGGGRRGDTQYF. For the CDR3, the DNA is TGTGCCAGCAGTGAAGCGCTTCCTGGGGGGGGGCGGCGGGGAGATACGCAGTATTTT.